These T cell receptor beta chains were read from a single sample in a study of cytomegalovirus exposure and HLA in healthy donors. The data were produced by immunoSEQ multiplex PCR, yet TCRdb's version contains in-frame clones alone and is incomplete. This table has fewer than 200,000 clones, 80% to 90% appearing once. Sequenced input: PBMCs. These receptors were obtained from a woman between 18 and 29 years old in good health and CMV-seronegative. Each CDR3 is given with its conserved first and last residue. The order of the fields is J gene, CDR3 length, V gene, CDR3 protein.

J gene: TRBJ2-7; CDR3 length: 14; V gene: TRBV29-1; CDR3 protein: CSVVRLAGTYEQYF
J gene: TRBJ2-3; CDR3 length: 16; V gene: TRBV11-3; CDR3 protein: CASSRPGLSSTDTQYF
J gene: TRBJ1-2; CDR3 length: 15; V gene: TRBV5-1; CDR3 protein: CASSLTSDGGYGYTF
J gene: TRBJ1-5; CDR3 length: 13; V gene: TRBV7-2; CDR3 protein: CASSSGENQPQHF
J gene: TRBJ2-1; CDR3 length: 14; V gene: TRBV9; CDR3 protein: CASSPGTRVHEQFF
J gene: TRBJ2-1; CDR3 length: 15; V gene: TRBV7-7; CDR3 protein: CASSQSWTGSNEQFF
J gene: TRBJ2-1; CDR3 length: 14; V gene: TRBV5-1; CDR3 protein: CASSGTSGRNEQFF
J gene: TRBJ2-7; CDR3 length: 17; V gene: TRBV10-3; CDR3 protein: CAISYGLAKSKGYEQYF
J gene: TRBJ2-7; CDR3 length: 14; V gene: TRBV7-6; CDR3 protein: CASSFGGSSYEQYF
J gene: TRBJ2-1; CDR3 length: 15; V gene: TRBV7-9; CDR3 protein: CASSYRAGAYNEQFF
J gene: TRBJ1-6; CDR3 length: 14; V gene: TRBV6-1; CDR3 protein: CASSEGTGGSPLHF
J gene: TRBJ2-5; CDR3 length: 16; V gene: TRBV28; CDR3 protein: CASSLVLAGGQETQYF
J gene: TRBJ1-3; CDR3 length: 18; V gene: TRBV5-1; CDR3 protein: CASSLRSPRQGIGNTIYF
J gene: TRBJ1-5; CDR3 length: 16; V gene: TRBV28; CDR3 protein: CASSPPVDRSNQPQHF
J gene: TRBJ2-1; CDR3 length: 14; V gene: TRBV5-1; CDR3 protein: CASSQGQGINEQFF
J gene: TRBJ1-2; CDR3 length: 13; V gene: TRBV6-1; CDR3 protein: CASSRQGDYGYTF
J gene: TRBJ2-3; CDR3 length: 12; V gene: TRBV28; CDR3 protein: CATTGGTDTQYF
J gene: TRBJ1-5; CDR3 length: 15; V gene: TRBV28; CDR3 protein: CASSETTGRNQPQHF
J gene: TRBJ2-7; CDR3 length: 15; V gene: TRBV2; CDR3 protein: CASSEPSGGIFQQYF
J gene: TRBJ1-6; CDR3 length: 15; V gene: TRBV28; CDR3 protein: CASRKQGGYNSPLHF
J gene: TRBJ2-2; CDR3 length: 15; V gene: TRBV5-1; CDR3 protein: CASSFGTMNTGELFF
J gene: TRBJ2-7; CDR3 length: 15; V gene: TRBV11-1; CDR3 protein: CASSLTAGVVYEQYF
J gene: TRBJ2-7; CDR3 length: 14; V gene: TRBV29-1; CDR3 protein: CSVAPRGLGYEQYF
J gene: TRBJ1-2; CDR3 length: 15; V gene: TRBV5-1; CDR3 protein: CASSALPGLSHGYTF
J gene: TRBJ2-1; CDR3 length: 17; V gene: TRBV7-9; CDR3 protein: CASRLRQGKGGDNEQFF
J gene: TRBJ1-1; CDR3 length: 15; V gene: TRBV5-4; CDR3 protein: CASSLMRVRDTEAFF
J gene: TRBJ1-4; CDR3 length: 10; V gene: TRBV29-1; CDR3 protein: CSASNEKLFF
J gene: TRBJ1-5; CDR3 length: 15; V gene: TRBV9; CDR3 protein: CASSVGGTANQPQHF
J gene: TRBJ2-1; CDR3 length: 15; V gene: TRBV15; CDR3 protein: CATSRKTTYSGEQFF
J gene: TRBJ2-7; CDR3 length: 12; V gene: TRBV27; CDR3 protein: CASRGDSVEQYF
J gene: TRBJ2-7; CDR3 length: 13; V gene: TRBV5-6; CDR3 protein: CASSRQSSYEQYF
J gene: TRBJ2-5; CDR3 length: 12; V gene: TRBV5-4; CDR3 protein: CASSGDSETQYF
J gene: TRBJ2-5; CDR3 length: 15; V gene: TRBV2; CDR3 protein: CASSETTGGEETQYF
J gene: TRBJ2-7; CDR3 length: 16; V gene: TRBV5-5; CDR3 protein: CASSLSGSLLIYEQYF
J gene: TRBJ1-4; CDR3 length: 18; V gene: TRBV14; CDR3 protein: CASSQGVVLGLISEKLFF
J gene: TRBJ2-7; CDR3 length: 15; V gene: TRBV5-5; CDR3 protein: CASSLYGRGTYEQYF
J gene: TRBJ1-2; CDR3 length: 14; V gene: TRBV27; CDR3 protein: CASRATGGVYGYTF
J gene: TRBJ1-2; CDR3 length: 14; V gene: TRBV9; CDR3 protein: CASSSLAGDGGYTF
J gene: TRBJ1-3; CDR3 length: 14; V gene: TRBV5-1; CDR3 protein: CASSLGQTGNTIYF
J gene: TRBJ1-1; CDR3 length: 13; V gene: TRBV7-8; CDR3 protein: CASSRSRDTEAFF
J gene: TRBJ1-2; CDR3 length: 13; V gene: TRBV7-2; CDR3 protein: CASSWGANYGYTF
J gene: TRBJ2-7; CDR3 length: 15; V gene: TRBV10-3; CDR3 protein: CAISEPTGPTYEQYF
J gene: TRBJ2-1; CDR3 length: 14; V gene: TRBV11-3; CDR3 protein: CASPPSCSYNEQFF
J gene: TRBJ2-6; CDR3 length: 15; V gene: TRBV5-1; CDR3 protein: CASQRGESGANVLTF
J gene: TRBJ1-2; CDR3 length: 14; V gene: TRBV4-1; CDR3 protein: CASSQEDRRGGYTF
J gene: TRBJ1-6; CDR3 length: 14; V gene: TRBV27; CDR3 protein: CASSSETGGSPLHF
J gene: TRBJ2-7; CDR3 length: 13; V gene: TRBV28; CDR3 protein: CASGDRVWYEQYF
J gene: TRBJ2-1; CDR3 length: 15; V gene: TRBV11-2; CDR3 protein: CASSLGTSGINEQFF
J gene: TRBJ2-1; CDR3 length: 16; V gene: TRBV27; CDR3 protein: CASSPLPGGGINEQFF
J gene: TRBJ2-3; CDR3 length: 14; V gene: TRBV29-1; CDR3 protein: CSAKRGGLSDTQYF
J gene: TRBJ2-7; CDR3 length: 12; V gene: TRBV9; CDR3 protein: CASSATALVQYF
J gene: TRBJ1-6; CDR3 length: 14; V gene: TRBV5-8; CDR3 protein: CASSLRQSRGSLHF
J gene: TRBJ2-2; CDR3 length: 14; V gene: TRBV6-4; CDR3 protein: CASRDRGEAGELFF